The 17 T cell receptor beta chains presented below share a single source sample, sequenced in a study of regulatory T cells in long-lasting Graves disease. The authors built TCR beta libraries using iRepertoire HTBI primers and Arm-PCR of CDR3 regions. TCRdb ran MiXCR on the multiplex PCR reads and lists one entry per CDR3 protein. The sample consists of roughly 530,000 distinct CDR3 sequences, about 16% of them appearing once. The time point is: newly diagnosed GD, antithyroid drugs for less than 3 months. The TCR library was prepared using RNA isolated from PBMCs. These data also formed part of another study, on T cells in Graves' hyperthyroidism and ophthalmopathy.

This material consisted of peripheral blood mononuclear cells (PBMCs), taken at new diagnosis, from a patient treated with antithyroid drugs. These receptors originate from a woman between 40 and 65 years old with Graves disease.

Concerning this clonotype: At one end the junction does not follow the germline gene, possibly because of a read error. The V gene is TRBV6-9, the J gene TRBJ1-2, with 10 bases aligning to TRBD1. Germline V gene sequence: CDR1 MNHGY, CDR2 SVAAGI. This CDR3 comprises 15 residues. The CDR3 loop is CASSEKGTGARGYTF. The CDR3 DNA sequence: TGCGCCAGCAGTGAGAAAGGGACAGGGGCTCGAGGCTACACCTTC.

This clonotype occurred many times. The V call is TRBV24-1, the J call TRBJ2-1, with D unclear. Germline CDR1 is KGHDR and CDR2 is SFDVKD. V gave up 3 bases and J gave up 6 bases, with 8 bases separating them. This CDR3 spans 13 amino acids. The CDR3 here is CATSDRLVNEQFF. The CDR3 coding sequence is TGTGCCACCAGTGATCGACTCGTCAATGAGCAGTTCTTC.

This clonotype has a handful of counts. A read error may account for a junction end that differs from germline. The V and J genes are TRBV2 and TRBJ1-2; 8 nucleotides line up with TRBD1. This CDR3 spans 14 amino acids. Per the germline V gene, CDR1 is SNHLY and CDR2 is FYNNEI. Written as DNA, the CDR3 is TGTGCCAGCACTCGACAGGGGTCGGACTATGGCTACGCCTTC. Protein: CASTRQGSDYGYAF.

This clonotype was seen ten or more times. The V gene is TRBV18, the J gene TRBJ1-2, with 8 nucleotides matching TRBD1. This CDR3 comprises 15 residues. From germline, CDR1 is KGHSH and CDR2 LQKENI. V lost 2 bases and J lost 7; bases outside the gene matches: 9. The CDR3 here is CASSPEETGAFGYTF. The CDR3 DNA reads TGTGCCAGCTCACCAGAGGAGACAGGGGCGTTTGGCTACACCTTC.

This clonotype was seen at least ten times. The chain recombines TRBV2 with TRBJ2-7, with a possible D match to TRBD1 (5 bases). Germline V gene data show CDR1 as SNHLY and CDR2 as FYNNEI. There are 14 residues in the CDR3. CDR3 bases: TGTGCTTTTAGGGGCCAACTGAGCTCCTACGAGCAGTACTTC. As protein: CAFRGQLSSYEQYF.

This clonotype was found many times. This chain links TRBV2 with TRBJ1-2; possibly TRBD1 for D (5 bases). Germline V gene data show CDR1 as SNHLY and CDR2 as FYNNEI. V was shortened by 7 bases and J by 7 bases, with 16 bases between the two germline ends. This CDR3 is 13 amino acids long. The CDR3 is CASTSTTGGGYTF. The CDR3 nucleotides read TGTGCCAGCACCTCAACAACTGGGGGTGGCTACACCTTC.

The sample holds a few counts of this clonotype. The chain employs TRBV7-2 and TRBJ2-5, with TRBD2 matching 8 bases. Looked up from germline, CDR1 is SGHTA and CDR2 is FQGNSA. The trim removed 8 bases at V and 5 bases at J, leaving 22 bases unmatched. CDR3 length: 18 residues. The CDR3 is CASLSATSAGPQKETQYF. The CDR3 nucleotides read TGTGCCAGCTTATCCGCGACTAGCGCCGGCCCCCAGAAGGAGACCCAGTACTTC.

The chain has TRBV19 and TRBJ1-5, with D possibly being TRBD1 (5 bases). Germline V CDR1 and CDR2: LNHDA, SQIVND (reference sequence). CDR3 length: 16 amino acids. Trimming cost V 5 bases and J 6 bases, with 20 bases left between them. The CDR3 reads CASSPRAGVGIQPQHF. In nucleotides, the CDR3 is TGTGCCAGTAGTCCGAGGGCGGGGGTTGGGATTCAGCCCCAGCATTTT.

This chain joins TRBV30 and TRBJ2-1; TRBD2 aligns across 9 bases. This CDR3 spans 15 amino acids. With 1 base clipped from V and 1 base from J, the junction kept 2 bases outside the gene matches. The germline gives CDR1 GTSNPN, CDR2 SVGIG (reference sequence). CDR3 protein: CAWSESGGSYNEQFF. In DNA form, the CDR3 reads TGTGCCTGGAGTGAAAGCGGGGGGTCCTACAATGAGCAGTTCTTC.

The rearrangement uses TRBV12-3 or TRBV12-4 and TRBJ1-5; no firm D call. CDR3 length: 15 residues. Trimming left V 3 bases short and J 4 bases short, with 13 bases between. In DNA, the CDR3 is TGTGCCAGCAGTTTTAGATTGGGGTTAAATCAGCCCCAGCATTTT. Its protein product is CASSFRLGLNQPQHF.

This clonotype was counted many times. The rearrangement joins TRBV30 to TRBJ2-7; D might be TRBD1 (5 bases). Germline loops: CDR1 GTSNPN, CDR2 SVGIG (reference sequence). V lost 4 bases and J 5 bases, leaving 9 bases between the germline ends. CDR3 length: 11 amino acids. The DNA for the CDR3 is TGTGCCTGGATATGGGGCCACGAGCAGTACTTC. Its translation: CAWIWGHEQYF.

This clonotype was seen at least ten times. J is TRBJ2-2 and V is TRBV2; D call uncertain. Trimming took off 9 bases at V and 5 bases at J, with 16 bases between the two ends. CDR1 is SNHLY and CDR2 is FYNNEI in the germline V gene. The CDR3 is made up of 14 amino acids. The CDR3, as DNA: TGTGCCAGTAACAGCATACCTGGAACCGGGGAGCTGTTTTTT. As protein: CASNSIPGTGELFF.

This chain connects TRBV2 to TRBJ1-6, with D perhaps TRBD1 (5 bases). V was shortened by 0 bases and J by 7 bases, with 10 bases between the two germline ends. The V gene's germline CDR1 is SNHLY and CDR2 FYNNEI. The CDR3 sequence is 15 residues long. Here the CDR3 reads CASSEAGQKNSPLHF. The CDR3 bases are TGTGCCAGCAGTGAAGCGGGGCAGAAGAATTCACCCCTCCACTTT.

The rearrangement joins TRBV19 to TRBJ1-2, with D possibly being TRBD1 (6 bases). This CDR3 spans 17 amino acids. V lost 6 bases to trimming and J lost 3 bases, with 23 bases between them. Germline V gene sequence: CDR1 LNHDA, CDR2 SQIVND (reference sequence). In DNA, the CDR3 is TGTGCCAGTAGCCACGCCAGGGGACCTCTCGGCTACTATGGCTACACCTTC. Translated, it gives CASSHARGPLGYYGYTF. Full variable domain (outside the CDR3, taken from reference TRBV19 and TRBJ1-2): DGGITQSPKYLFRKEGQNVTLSCEQNLNHDAMYWYRQDPGQGLRLIYYSQIVNDFQKGDIAEGYSVSREKKESFPLTVTSAQKNPTAFYLCASSHARGPLGYYGYTFGSGTRLTVV.

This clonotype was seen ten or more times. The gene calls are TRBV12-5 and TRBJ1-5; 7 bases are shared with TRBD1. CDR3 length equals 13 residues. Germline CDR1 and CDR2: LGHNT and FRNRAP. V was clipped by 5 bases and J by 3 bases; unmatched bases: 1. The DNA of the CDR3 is TGTGCTAGTGGTGACAGGGACAATCAGCCCCAGCATTTT. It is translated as CASGDRDNQPQHF.

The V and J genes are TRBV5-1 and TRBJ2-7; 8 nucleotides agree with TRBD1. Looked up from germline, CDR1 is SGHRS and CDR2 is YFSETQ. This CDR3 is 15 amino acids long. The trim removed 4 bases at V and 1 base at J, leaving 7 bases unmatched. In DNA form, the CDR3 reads TGCGCCAGCAGCCTCGACAGGGGAAGGTCCTACGAGCAGTACTTC. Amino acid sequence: CASSLDRGRSYEQYF.

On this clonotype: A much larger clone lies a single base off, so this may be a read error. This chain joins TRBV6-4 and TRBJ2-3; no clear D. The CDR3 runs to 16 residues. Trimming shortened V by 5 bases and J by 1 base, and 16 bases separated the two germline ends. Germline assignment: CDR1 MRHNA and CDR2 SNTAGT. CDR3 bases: TGTGCCAGCAGTAAATACTACGACCGGGGCACAGATACGCAGTATTTT. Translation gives CASSKYYDRGTDTQYF.